This T cell receptor beta chain was profiled in a study of CD8+ T cells in alopecia areata. Broader study findings: Higher clonality than in normal scalp was seen in lesional scalp, especially alopecia totalis/universalis. Scalp sequencing also captures normal skin's resident alphabeta T cells. Unlike in mice, where it was clearer, TCR sharing across patients was less clear, possibly HLA-related.

RNA extraction and reverse transcription yielded cDNA as sequencing template. Method: immunoSEQ multiplex PCR; TCRdb's copy keeps in-frame clones and lacks some. In the table there are 110,000 to 150,000 clones, less than 65% of which are singletons. In regard to this clone: What it recognizes is unknown.

Sorted out of PBMCs were CD4+ T cells and CD8+ T cells. Material for sequencing was CD8+ T cells sorted from blood. The receptor was derived from a human donor in good health.

The CDR3 loop is CASSLDRGGFEQYF. CDR3 sequence (DNA): TGTGCCAGCAGCTTAGATCGGGGGGGATTCGAGCAGTACTTC. The chain combines TRBV11-2 with TRBJ2-7; 8 nucleotides agree with TRBD2. CDR3 length: 14 amino acids. The germline CDR1 and CDR2 sequences are SGHAT and FQNNGV. V was pared by 0 bases and J by 6 bases, with 4 bases of the junction left unmatched.